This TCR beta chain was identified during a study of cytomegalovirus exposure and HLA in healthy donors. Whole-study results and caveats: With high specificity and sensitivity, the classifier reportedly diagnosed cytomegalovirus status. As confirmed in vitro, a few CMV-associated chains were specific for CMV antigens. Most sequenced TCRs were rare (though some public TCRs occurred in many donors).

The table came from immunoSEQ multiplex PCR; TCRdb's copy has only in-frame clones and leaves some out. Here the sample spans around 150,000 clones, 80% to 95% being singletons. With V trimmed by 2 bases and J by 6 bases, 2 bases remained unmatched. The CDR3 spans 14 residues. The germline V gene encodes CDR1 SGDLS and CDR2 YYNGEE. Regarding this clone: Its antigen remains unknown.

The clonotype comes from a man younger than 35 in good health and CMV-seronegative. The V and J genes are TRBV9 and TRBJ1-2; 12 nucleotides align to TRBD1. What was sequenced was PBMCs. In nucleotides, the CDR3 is TGTGCCAGCAGCGTGGGACAGGGGGCGGATGGCTACACCTTC. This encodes CASSVGQGADGYTF.